The TCR beta chain described here comes from a study of T-cell memory formation after mild COVID-19. On the study more broadly: Among the donors, TCR clusters were largely specific to each donor.

TCRdb redid the calling of the 5' RACE reads with MiXCR, one entry per CDR3 protein. Among about 190,000 distinct CDR3 sequences listed, 10% to 13% were seen once. General study results and limits: Proof of SARS-CoV-2 specificity was absent for the second-wave clones that crested on day 37.

As regards this clonotype: Its target is unknown.

V shed 6 bases and J shed 3 bases, with 13 bases lying between them. Germline-derived CDR1 and CDR2 are SQVTM and ANQGSEA. The CDR3 loop spans 13 amino acids. The sequence derives from a man younger than 35 who had mild COVID-19 (a few samples of this study predate the infection). Cell type and time point are not known. The specimen sequenced was PBMCs or a T cell subset sorted from them (not recorded which). The rearrangement uses TRBV29-1 and TRBJ2-3, with TRBD1 as a possible D gene (6 bases). The CDR3 loop reads CSVEQGRTDTQYF. DNA for the CDR3: TGCAGCGTGGAACAGGGTAGGACAGATACGCAGTATTTT.